The entry below describes one T cell receptor beta chain. Its antigen remains unknown. Sequencing was performed with immunoSEQ multiplex PCR; in TCRdb, only in-frame clones are kept and a portion is missing. This table holds about 130,000 clones, about nine tenths found once. V lost 1 base, J lost 13 bases, and 6 bases stayed unmatched. CDR1 is SGHTA, CDR2 FQGTGA, per germline. This CDR3 has 14 residues. This record comes from a study of T cell responses to AZD1222 COVID-19 vaccine. General study results and limits: Clonal diversity was possibly underestimated, and white British individuals and females predominated among donors. Spike-specific TCR breadth and depth grew following two AZD1222 doses.

The rearrangement joins TRBV7-3 to TRBJ2-6, with 8 bases that match TRBD2. The TCR sequence derives from an adult who received the AZD1222 COVID-19 vaccine. The material was peripheral blood, obtained 28 days after the second AZD1222 dose. The CDR3 nucleotides read TGTGCCAGCAGCTTAAGCCCGGCTAGCGGGGTCCTGACTTTC. It codes for CASSLSPASGVLTF.